Listed here are 27 T cell receptor beta chains from one sample, sequenced in a study of graft-versus-host responses after intestinal transplantation. The table came from immunoSEQ multiplex PCR; TCRdb's copy has only in-frame clones and leaves some out. The sample has tens of thousands of clones; roughly 93% are singletons. The starting material was PBMCs, obtained around 27 months after a first intestinal transplant, on the day of a second. These receptors were collected from a human patient who received an intestinal transplant, so some T cells may come from the graft donor.

The chain recombines TRBV29-1 with TRBJ1-2; TRBD1 aligns across 8 bases. Germline V gives CDR1 SQVTM, CDR2 ANQGSEA. V lost 4 bases to trimming and J lost 8 bases; unmatched junction nucleotides: 3. The CDR3 is 11 residues long. CDR3 sequence reads: CSVAGGEGYTF. CDR3 in DNA: TGCAGCGTTGCAGGGGGCGAAGGCTACACCTTC.

In the case of this clone: Mismatch with germline at one junction end may stem from a read error. The V gene is TRBV7-7, the J gene TRBJ2-1, with D unclear. This CDR3 comprises 13 residues. From germline, CDR1 is SSHAT and CDR2 FNYEAQ (reference sequence). The CDR3 nucleotides read TGTGCTAGCAGCTTAACTAACAAAAATGAGCAGTTCTTC. It encodes CASSLTNKNEQFF.

The J gene is TRBJ2-3, the V gene TRBV5-1, with D tentatively TRBD2 (5 bases). The germline CDR1 and CDR2 sequences are SGHRS and YFSETQ. Trimming removed 4 bases at V and 8 bases at J, with 8 bases between. The CDR3 extends over 11 amino acids. CDR3 region: CASSREGTQYF. CDR3 DNA: TGCGCCAGCAGCCGGGAAGGTACGCAGTATTTT.

The gene calls are TRBV7-9 and TRBJ2-7; 9 bases agree with TRBD1. V dropped 5 bases and J dropped 3; count of bases not matched to a gene: 8. The CDR3 totals 15 residues. Germline lookup yields CDR1 SEHNR and CDR2 FQNEAQ (reference sequence). CDR3 coding DNA: TGTGCCAGCAGCGCCGCCGGGACAGGGTACTACGAGCAGTACTTC. It translates to CASSAAGTGYYEQYF.

The V call is TRBV2, the J call TRBJ1-2, with 9 bases identical to TRBD1. The CDR3 spans 14 residues. The germline V gene has CDR1 SNHLY and CDR2 FYNNEI. V shed 5 bases and J 5 bases; nucleotides not matched to a gene: 6. The CDR3 coding sequence is TGTGCCAGCAGTCCACAGGGGGCAGGATATGGCTACACCTTC. It encodes CASSPQGAGYGYTF.

The chain joins TRBV5-8 to TRBJ2-2; D tentatively fits TRBD1 or TRBD2 (5 bases each). V was clipped by 4 bases and J by 6 bases, with 13 bases between them. This CDR3 region has 14 residues. CDR1 is SGHTS, CDR2 YDEGEE, per germline. The CDR3 coding sequence is TGTGCCAGCAGCCACGGGACCCCTCCCGGGGAGCTGTTTTTT. Translation: CASSHGTPPGELFF. Full variable domain (rest looked up from reference TRBV5-8 and TRBJ2-2): EAGVTQSPTHLIKTRGQQATLRCSPISGHTSVYWYQQALGLGLQFLLWYDEGEERNRGNFPPRFSGRQFPNYSSELNVNALELEDSALYLCASSHGTPPGELFFGEGSRLTVL.

The rearrangement joins TRBV13 to TRBJ1-6; 9 nucleotides agree with TRBD1. Germline CDR1 reads PRHDT; CDR2 reads FYEKMQ (reference sequence). Trimming cost V 4 bases and J 11 bases; bases outside gene matches: 15. The CDR3 loop spans 17 amino acids. The CDR3 region has the DNA TGTGCCAGCAGCTCCGGGCCTGCCGGGACAGGGCATCCACCCCTCCACTTT. Residues: CASSSGPAGTGHPPLHF. The full variable domain, with the rest looked up from reference TRBV13 and TRBJ1-6, is AAGVIQSPRHLIKEKRETATLKCYPIPRHDTVYWYQQGPGQDPQFLISFYEKMQSDKGSIPDRFSAQQFSDYHSELNMSSLELGDSALYFCASSSGPAGTGHPPLHFGNGTRLTVT.

The J gene is TRBJ2-7, the V gene TRBV5-1; no clear D. The CDR3 contains 11 residues. Germline CDR1 is SGHRS and CDR2 is YFSETQ. Trimming shortened V by 3 bases and J by 4 bases, and 5 bases separated the two germline ends. Here the CDR3 reads CASSSEYEQYF. DNA for the CDR3: TGCGCCAGCAGCTCGGAGTACGAGCAGTACTTC.

J is TRBJ2-5 and V is TRBV18; 10 bases agree with TRBD1. The junction had 6 bases not matched to a gene; V was cut back by 3 bases and J by 5 bases. This CDR3 is built from 15 residues. The germline gives CDR1 KGHSH, CDR2 LQKENI. Here the CDR3 reads CASSPKTGGRETQYF. The CDR3 nucleotides are TGTGCCAGCTCACCTAAGACAGGGGGCAGGGAGACCCAGTACTTC.

V is TRBV27 and J is TRBJ1-2; perhaps TRBD1 as D (5 bases). The CDR3 is made up of 13 amino acids. Germline CDR1 MNHEY, CDR2 SMNVEV (reference sequence). Trimming removed 7 bases at V and 6 bases at J, with 15 bases between. Here the CDR3 reads CASNPAGGNGYTF. CDR3 bases: TGTGCCAGCAATCCCGCGGGGGGGAATGGCTACACCTTC.

This clone showed up just once. The V and J genes are TRBV28 and TRBJ2-1, with 10 positions matching TRBD1. CDR3 length: 15 residues. Germline lookup yields CDR1 MDHEN and CDR2 SYDVKM. After removal of 6 bases from V and 7 bases from J, the junction contained 9 bases not matched to a gene. In nucleotides, the CDR3 is TGTGCCAGCAGGAGCCTCGGGACAGGGGTAAATGAGCAGTTCTTC. It codes for CASRSLGTGVNEQFF. Full variable domain (remainder filled in from reference TRBV28 and TRBJ2-1): DVKVTQSSRYLVKRTGEKVFLECVQDMDHENMFWYRQDPGLGLRLIYFSYDVKMKEKGDIPEGYSVSREKKERFSLILESASTNQTSMYLCASRSLGTGVNEQFFGPGTRLTVL.

This clone was recorded a few times. A junction end diverges from the germline sequence, so it may reflect a read error. The chain uses TRBV6-6 and TRBJ1-5, with TRBD1 as a possible D gene (6 bases). Germline loops: CDR1 MNHNY, CDR2 SVGAGI (reference sequence). The CDR3 covers 14 residues. The CDR3 loop is CASSDSGGNQPQHF. Written as DNA, the CDR3 is TGTGCCAGCAGTGACTCAGGGGGCAATCAGCCCCAGCATTTT.

The chain employs TRBV27 and TRBJ1-1, with a tentative D call TRBD1 (5 bases). V was cut by 5 bases and J by 3 bases, with 19 bases left in between. This CDR3 has 16 amino acids. The V gene's germline CDR1 is MNHEY and CDR2 SMNVEV (reference sequence). CDR3 protein: CASSPQIPGAYTEAFF. CDR3 bases: TGTGCCAGCAGTCCCCAGATTCCCGGGGCCTACACTGAAGCTTTCTTT.

The chain uses TRBV30 and TRBJ1-6, with 7 bases fitting TRBD1. V gave up 5 bases and J gave up 9 bases; unmatched junction bases: 4. This CDR3 contains 12 residues. CDR1 and CDR2 from the germline V gene are GTSNPN and SVGIG (reference sequence). DNA of the CDR3: TGTGCCTGGGACAGGGTGGCTTCACCCCTCCACTTT. This gives the protein CAWDRVASPLHF.

The gene calls are TRBV28 and TRBJ2-7; D perhaps matches TRBD2 (6 bases). This CDR3 is built from 14 residues. Per germline, CDR1 MDHEN and CDR2 SYDVKM. Trimming cost V 5 bases and J 0 bases, with 11 bases left between them. CDR3 bases: TGTGCCAGCAGTGATCAGGACTACTCCTACGAGCAGTACTTC. It codes for CASSDQDYSYEQYF.

The V call is TRBV7-8, the J call TRBJ2-7, with D unclear. The CDR3 has 14 residues. V lost 1 base to trimming and J lost 0 bases, with 7 bases between them. CDR1 is SGHVS, CDR2 FQNEAQ, per germline. The CDR3 sequence: CASSLVGSSYEQYF. DNA of the CDR3: TGTGCCAGCAGCTTAGTGGGCAGCTCCTACGAGCAGTACTTC.

The chain couples TRBV6-5 to TRBJ2-1, with unresolved D. V gave up 6 bases and J gave up 4 bases, with 13 bases separating them. CDR3 length equals 14 residues. In germline, CDR1 is MNHEY, CDR2 SVGAGI. CDR3 region: CASRRTTFYNEQFF. The CDR3 region has the DNA TGTGCCAGCAGACGCACGACCTTTTACAATGAGCAGTTCTTC.

The CDR3 sequence is CAWSSTDTQYF. The CDR3 DNA is TGTGCCTGGAGTAGCACAGATACGCAGTATTTT. The V and J genes are TRBV30 and TRBJ2-3; D unclear. Trimming stripped 2 bases from V and 0 bases from J, with 0 bases between. Germline-derived CDR1 and CDR2 are GTSNPN and SVGIG (reference sequence). The CDR3 loop spans 11 amino acids.

In regard to this clone: Other DNA sequences of this sample code for an identical CDR3. The gene calls are TRBV7-3 and TRBJ2-6; 7 bases are a match to TRBD1. Germline trimming cut 4 bases from V and 4 bases from J; bases unmatched to any gene: 7. The CDR3 contains 16 residues. The germline gives CDR1 SGHTA, CDR2 FQGTGA. The CDR3 is CASSSQGLLGANVLTF. CDR3 sequence (DNA): TGTGCCAGCAGCTCACAGGGGTTACTCGGGGCCAACGTCCTGACTTTC.

The chain has TRBV5-6 and TRBJ2-1; tentative D call: TRBD2 (6 bases). The ends were cut back, 5 bases at V and 5 bases at J, with 20 bases in the middle. Looked up from germline, CDR1 is SGHDT and CDR2 is YYEEEE. The CDR3 is 16 residues long. Here the CDR3 reads CASRTPLGRFHNEQFF. DNA for the CDR3: TGTGCCAGCAGGACCCCTTTGGGGAGGTTCCACAATGAGCAGTTCTTC.

The genes are TRBV28 and TRBJ1-5, with D perhaps TRBD1 (5 bases). V lost 3 bases and J lost 5, with 17 bases in between. Germline V CDR1 and CDR2: MDHEN, SYDVKM. The CDR3 consists of 16 residues. The CDR3 nucleotides read TGTGCCAGCAGTTTCGGCAGGGCAACCGAGGATCAGCCCCAGCATTTT. Its translation: CASSFGRATEDQPQHF. Based on the CDR3 plus reference TRBV28 and TRBJ1-5, the full variable domain is DVKVTQSSRYLVKRTGEKVFLECVQDMDHENMFWYRQDPGLGLRLIYFSYDVKMKEKGDIPEGYSVSREKKERFSLILESASTNQTSMYLCASSFGRATEDQPQHFGDGTRLSIL.

The rearrangement joins TRBV6-5 to TRBJ2-5; no clear D gene. Looked up from germline, CDR1 is MNHEY and CDR2 is SVGAGI. Deletions cut 5 bases from V and 5 bases from J, with 15 bases between. This CDR3 is built from 14 residues. CDR3 residues: CASSRTARAETQYF. CDR3 nucleotide sequence: TGTGCCAGCAGTCGGACCGCCCGGGCGGAGACCCAGTACTTC.

This rearrangement joins TRBV7-9 to TRBJ2-7, with 7 bases aligning to TRBD1. V lost 4 bases and J lost 4; bases outside the gene matches: 19. Germline CDR1 SEHNR, CDR2 FQNEAQ (reference sequence). This CDR3 spans 18 amino acids. The CDR3 loop reads CASSSPKPPGTADYEQYF. The CDR3 nucleotides are TGTGCCAGCAGCTCCCCAAAACCGCCCGGGACAGCCGATTACGAGCAGTACTTC.

The CDR3 nucleotides are TGTGCCAGCAGGGTCTTGGGACAGGAGAGTTATGGCTACACCTTC. It specifies CASRVLGQESYGYTF. The gene calls are TRBV28 and TRBJ1-2; 8 bases line up with TRBD1. With V trimmed by 6 bases and J by 5 bases, 11 bases remained unmatched. The CDR3 runs 15 residues. The germline gives CDR1 MDHEN, CDR2 SYDVKM.

This chain uses TRBV27 with TRBJ1-2; D call uncertain. Germline assignment: CDR1 MNHEY and CDR2 SMNVEV (reference sequence). This CDR3 spans 13 amino acids. V lost 4 bases to trimming and J lost 1 base, with 7 bases between them. CDR3 bases: TGTGCCAGCAGTTATCCCGATAACTATGGCTACACCTTC. It encodes CASSYPDNYGYTF.

The V call is TRBV2, the J call TRBJ1-6; possible D gene TRBD1, 6 bases. Per germline, CDR1 SNHLY and CDR2 FYNNEI. The V end was cut by 7 bases, the J end by 7 bases, with 17 bases between. CDR3 size: 15 residues. The CDR3 loop reads CASTPRGRGNSPLHF. The CDR3 nucleotides read TGTGCCAGCACTCCCCGAGGGAGGGGGAATTCACCCCTCCACTTT.

The J gene is TRBJ1-2, the V gene TRBV7-2; 11 bases line up with TRBD1. Looked up from germline, CDR1 is SGHTA and CDR2 is FQGNSA. This CDR3 is 15 amino acids long. J was trimmed by 7 bases and V by 1 base; bases with no gene match: 5. The CDR3 sequence is CASSLDGQGAGGYTF. The DNA for the CDR3 is TGTGCCAGCAGCTTAGACGGACAGGGGGCCGGTGGCTACACCTTC. The whole variable domain, remainder taken from reference TRBV7-2 and TRBJ1-2, is GAGVSQSPSNKVTEKGKDVELRCDPISGHTALYWYRQSLGQGLEFLIYFQGNSAPDKSGLPSDRFSAERTGGSVSTLTIQRTQQEDSAVYLCASSLDGQGAGGYTFGSGTRLTVV.